This TCR beta chain appears in the sequencing data of a study of T cells after yellow fever vaccination. Production of TCR cDNA was by 5'RACE template switching, which also added a universal primer site and UMIs. A single record per CDR3 protein comes from TCRdb applying MiXCR to the 5' RACE reads. Here the sample spans around 310,000 distinct CDR3 sequences, approximately 4.2% being singletons. Points on this clonotype: The antigen is not known.

The CDR3 is 17 residues long. Looked up from germline, CDR1 is SEHNR and CDR2 is FQNEAQ (reference sequence). The V gene lost 2 bases and the J gene lost 4 bases, with 17 bases spanning the gap. General study points: The secondary response was weaker, and its peak arrived faster, on day 5 versus 15.

The receptor was derived from a man aged 18 to 35 who received the YFV17D yellow fever vaccine. The V gene is TRBV7-9, the J gene TRBJ2-2; D is perhaps TRBD2 (5 bases). Sequences were derived from PBMCs, sampled 5 days after the yellow fever booster vaccination. The DNA of the CDR3 is TGTGCCAGCAGCTTATTGCTCTGGGCTGAGGGCACCGGGGAGCTGTTTTTT. Its protein product is CASSLLLWAEGTGELFF.